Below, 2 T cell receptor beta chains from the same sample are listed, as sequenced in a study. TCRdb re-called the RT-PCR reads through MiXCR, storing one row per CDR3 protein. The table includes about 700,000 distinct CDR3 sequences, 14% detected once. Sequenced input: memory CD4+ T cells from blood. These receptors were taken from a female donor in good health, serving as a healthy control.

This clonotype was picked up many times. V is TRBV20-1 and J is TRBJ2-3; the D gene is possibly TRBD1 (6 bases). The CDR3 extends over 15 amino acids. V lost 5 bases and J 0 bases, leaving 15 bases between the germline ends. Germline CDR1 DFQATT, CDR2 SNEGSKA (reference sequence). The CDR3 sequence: CSAQTGSTSTDTQYF. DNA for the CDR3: TGCAGTGCTCAGACAGGATCTACTAGCACAGATACGCAGTATTTT.

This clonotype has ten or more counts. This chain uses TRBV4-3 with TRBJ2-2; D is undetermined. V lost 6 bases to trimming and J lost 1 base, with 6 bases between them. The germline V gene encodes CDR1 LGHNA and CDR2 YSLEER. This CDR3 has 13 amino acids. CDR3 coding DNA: TGCGCCAGCAGAAAACAGAACACCGGGGAGCTGTTTTTT. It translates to CASRKQNTGELFF.